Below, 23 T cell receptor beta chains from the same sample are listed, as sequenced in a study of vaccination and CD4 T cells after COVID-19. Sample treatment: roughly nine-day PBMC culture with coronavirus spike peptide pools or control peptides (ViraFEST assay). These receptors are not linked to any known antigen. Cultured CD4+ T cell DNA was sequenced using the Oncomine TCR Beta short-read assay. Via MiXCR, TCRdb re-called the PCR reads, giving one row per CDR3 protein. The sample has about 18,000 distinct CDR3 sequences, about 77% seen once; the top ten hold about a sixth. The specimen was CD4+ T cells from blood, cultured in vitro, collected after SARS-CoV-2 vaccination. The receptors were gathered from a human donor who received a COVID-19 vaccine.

In DNA form, the CDR3 reads TGTGCCAGTAGTATTAGCACAGATACGCAGTATTTT. It encodes CASSISTDTQYF. The genes are TRBV19 and TRBJ2-3; no definite D call. V shed 3 bases and J shed 0 bases, with 1 base lying between them. The CDR3 totals 12 residues. CDR1 is LNHDA, CDR2 SQIVND, per germline (reference sequence).

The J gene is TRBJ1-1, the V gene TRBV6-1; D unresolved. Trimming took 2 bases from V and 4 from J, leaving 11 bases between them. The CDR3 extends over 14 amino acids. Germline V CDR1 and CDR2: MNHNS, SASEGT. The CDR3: CASSEIWVSTEAFF. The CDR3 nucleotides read TGTGCCAGCAGTGAAATCTGGGTCTCCACTGAAGCTTTCTTT.

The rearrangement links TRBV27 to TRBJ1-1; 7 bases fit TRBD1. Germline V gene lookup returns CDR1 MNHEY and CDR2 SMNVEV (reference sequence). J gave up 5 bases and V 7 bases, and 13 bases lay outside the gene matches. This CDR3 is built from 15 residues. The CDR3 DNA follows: TGTGCCAGCACCACGGTGACAGGGCGGGTAACTGAAGCTTTCTTT. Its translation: CASTTVTGRVTEAFF.

The CDR3: CASSLSSGGHEQYF. Written as DNA, the CDR3 is TGCGCCAGCAGCTTGAGTAGCGGAGGCCACGAGCAGTACTTC. This chain uses TRBV5-1 with TRBJ2-7; perhaps TRBD2 as D (6 bases). The germline V and J ends were trimmed by 1 base and 5 bases, with 13 bases remaining between them. The germline gives CDR1 SGHRS, CDR2 YFSETQ. The CDR3 is made up of 14 amino acids.

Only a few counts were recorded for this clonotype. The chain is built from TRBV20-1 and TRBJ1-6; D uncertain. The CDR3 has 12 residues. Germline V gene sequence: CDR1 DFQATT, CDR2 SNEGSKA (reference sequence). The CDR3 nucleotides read TGCAGCGGACGGACCTTTAATTCACCCCTCCACTTT. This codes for CSGRTFNSPLHF.

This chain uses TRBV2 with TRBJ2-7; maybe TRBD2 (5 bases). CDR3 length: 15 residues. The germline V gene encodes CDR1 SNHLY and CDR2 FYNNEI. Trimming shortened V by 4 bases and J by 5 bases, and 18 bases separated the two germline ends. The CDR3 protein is CASSVPRGGVNEQYF. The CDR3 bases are TGTGCCAGCAGTGTACCCCGGGGTGGGGTCAACGAGCAGTACTTC.

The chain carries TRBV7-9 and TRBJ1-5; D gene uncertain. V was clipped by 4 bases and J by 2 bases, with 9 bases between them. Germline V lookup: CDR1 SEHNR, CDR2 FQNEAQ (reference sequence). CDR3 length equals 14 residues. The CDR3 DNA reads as TGTGCCAGCAGCTCACAAGTCGGCAATCAGCCCCAGCATTTT. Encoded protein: CASSSQVGNQPQHF.

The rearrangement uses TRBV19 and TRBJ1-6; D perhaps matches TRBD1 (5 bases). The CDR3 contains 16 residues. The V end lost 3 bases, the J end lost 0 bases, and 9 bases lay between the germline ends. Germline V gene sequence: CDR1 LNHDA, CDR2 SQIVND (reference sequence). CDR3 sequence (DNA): TGTGCCAGTAGTATGCCGGGGGACTCCTATAATTCACCCCTCCACTTT. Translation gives CASSMPGDSYNSPLHF.

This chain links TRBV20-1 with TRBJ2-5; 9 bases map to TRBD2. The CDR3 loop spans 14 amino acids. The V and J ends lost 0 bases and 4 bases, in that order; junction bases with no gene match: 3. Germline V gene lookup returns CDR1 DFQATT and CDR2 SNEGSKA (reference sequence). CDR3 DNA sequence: TGCAGTGCTAGAGAGCGGGGGGGCGCAGAGACCCAGTACTTC. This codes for CSARERGGAETQYF.

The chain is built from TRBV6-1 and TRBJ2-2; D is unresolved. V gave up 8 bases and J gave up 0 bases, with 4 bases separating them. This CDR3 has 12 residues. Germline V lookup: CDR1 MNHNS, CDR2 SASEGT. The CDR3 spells CASPTNTGELFF. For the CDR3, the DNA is TGTGCCAGCCCCACGAACACCGGGGAGCTGTTTTTT.

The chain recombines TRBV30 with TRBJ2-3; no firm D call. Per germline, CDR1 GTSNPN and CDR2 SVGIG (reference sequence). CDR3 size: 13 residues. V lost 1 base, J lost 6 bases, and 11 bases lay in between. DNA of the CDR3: TGTGCCTGGAGTGCCCGAACCGGTGATACGCAGTATTTT. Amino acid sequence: CAWSARTGDTQYF.

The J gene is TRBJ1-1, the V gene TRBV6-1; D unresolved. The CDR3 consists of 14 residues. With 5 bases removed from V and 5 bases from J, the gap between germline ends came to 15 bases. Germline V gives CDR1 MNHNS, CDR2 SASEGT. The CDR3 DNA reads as TGTGCCAGCAGTCCCCGGGTCTCGGGGACTGAAGCTTTCTTT. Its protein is CASSPRVSGTEAFF.

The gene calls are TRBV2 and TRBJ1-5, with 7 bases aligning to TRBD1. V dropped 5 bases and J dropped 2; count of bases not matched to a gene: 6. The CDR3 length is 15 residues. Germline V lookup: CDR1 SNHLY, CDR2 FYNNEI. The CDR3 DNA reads TGTGCCAGCAGTCGCCGGGACAGCCGCAATCAGCCCCAGCATTTT. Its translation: CASSRRDSRNQPQHF.

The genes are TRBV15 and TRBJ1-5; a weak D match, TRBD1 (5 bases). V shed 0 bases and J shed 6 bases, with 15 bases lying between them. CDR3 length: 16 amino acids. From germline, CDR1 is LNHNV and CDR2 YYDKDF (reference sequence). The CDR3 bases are TGTGCCACCAGCAGAGATGGGTCCCGGGGCGGTCAGCCCCAGCATTTT. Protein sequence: CATSRDGSRGGQPQHF.

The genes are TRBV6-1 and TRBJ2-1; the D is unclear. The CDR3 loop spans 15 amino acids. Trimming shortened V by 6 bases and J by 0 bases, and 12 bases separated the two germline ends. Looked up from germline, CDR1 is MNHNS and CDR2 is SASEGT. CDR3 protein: CASRPDWSSYNEQFF. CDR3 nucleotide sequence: TGTGCCAGCAGGCCCGACTGGAGCTCCTACAATGAGCAGTTCTTC.

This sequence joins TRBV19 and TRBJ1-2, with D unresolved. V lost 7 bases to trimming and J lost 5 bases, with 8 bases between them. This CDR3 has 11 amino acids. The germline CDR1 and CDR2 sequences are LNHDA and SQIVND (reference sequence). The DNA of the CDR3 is TGTGCCAGTAATGGTCTTTATGGCTACACCTTC. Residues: CASNGLYGYTF.

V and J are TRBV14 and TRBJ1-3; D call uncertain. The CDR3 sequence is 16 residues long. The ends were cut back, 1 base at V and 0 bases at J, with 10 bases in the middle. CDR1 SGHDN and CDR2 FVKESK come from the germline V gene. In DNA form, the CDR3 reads TGTGCCAGCAGCCAAGTGATGGGCTACTCTGGAAACACCATATATTTT. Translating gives CASSQVMGYSGNTIYF.

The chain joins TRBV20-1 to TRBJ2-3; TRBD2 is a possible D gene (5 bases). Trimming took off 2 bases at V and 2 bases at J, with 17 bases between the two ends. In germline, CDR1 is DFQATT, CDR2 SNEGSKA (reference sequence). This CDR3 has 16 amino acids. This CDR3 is CSARIGLRGNTDTQYF. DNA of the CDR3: TGCAGTGCTAGAATAGGACTCCGGGGTAACACAGATACGCAGTATTTT.

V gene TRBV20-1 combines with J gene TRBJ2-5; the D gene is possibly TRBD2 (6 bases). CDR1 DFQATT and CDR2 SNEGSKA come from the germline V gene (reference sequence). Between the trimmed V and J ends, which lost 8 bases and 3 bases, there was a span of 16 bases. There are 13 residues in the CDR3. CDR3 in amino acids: CSSRDWRKETQYF. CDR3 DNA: TGCAGTTCCCGGGACTGGAGAAAAGAGACCCAGTACTTC.

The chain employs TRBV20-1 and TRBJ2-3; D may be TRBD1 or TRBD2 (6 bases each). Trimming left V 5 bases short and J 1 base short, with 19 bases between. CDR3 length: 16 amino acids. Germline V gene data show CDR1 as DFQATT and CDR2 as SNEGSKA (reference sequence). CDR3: CSAGDSREGGTDTQYF. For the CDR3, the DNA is TGCAGTGCTGGGGACTCAAGAGAGGGGGGCACAGATACGCAGTATTTT.

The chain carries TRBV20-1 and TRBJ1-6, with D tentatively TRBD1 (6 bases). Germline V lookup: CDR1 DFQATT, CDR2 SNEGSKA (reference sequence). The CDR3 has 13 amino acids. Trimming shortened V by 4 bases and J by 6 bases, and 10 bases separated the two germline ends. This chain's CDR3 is CSAISGANSPLHF. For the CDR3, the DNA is TGCAGTGCTATTTCAGGGGCTAATTCACCCCTCCACTTT.

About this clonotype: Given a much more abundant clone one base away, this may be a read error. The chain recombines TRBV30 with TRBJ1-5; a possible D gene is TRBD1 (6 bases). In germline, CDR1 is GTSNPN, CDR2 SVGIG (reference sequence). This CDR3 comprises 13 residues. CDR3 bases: TGTGCCTGGAGTGGGAGGGGGGATCAGCCCCGGCATTTT. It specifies CAWSGRGDQPRHF.

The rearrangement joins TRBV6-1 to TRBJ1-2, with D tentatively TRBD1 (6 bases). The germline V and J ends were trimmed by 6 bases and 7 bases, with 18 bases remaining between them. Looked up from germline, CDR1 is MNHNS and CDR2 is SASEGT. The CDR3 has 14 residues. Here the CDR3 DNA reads TGTGCCAGCAGCCCCCCCTCGGGGGCAAGTGGCTACACCTTC. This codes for CASSPPSGASGYTF.